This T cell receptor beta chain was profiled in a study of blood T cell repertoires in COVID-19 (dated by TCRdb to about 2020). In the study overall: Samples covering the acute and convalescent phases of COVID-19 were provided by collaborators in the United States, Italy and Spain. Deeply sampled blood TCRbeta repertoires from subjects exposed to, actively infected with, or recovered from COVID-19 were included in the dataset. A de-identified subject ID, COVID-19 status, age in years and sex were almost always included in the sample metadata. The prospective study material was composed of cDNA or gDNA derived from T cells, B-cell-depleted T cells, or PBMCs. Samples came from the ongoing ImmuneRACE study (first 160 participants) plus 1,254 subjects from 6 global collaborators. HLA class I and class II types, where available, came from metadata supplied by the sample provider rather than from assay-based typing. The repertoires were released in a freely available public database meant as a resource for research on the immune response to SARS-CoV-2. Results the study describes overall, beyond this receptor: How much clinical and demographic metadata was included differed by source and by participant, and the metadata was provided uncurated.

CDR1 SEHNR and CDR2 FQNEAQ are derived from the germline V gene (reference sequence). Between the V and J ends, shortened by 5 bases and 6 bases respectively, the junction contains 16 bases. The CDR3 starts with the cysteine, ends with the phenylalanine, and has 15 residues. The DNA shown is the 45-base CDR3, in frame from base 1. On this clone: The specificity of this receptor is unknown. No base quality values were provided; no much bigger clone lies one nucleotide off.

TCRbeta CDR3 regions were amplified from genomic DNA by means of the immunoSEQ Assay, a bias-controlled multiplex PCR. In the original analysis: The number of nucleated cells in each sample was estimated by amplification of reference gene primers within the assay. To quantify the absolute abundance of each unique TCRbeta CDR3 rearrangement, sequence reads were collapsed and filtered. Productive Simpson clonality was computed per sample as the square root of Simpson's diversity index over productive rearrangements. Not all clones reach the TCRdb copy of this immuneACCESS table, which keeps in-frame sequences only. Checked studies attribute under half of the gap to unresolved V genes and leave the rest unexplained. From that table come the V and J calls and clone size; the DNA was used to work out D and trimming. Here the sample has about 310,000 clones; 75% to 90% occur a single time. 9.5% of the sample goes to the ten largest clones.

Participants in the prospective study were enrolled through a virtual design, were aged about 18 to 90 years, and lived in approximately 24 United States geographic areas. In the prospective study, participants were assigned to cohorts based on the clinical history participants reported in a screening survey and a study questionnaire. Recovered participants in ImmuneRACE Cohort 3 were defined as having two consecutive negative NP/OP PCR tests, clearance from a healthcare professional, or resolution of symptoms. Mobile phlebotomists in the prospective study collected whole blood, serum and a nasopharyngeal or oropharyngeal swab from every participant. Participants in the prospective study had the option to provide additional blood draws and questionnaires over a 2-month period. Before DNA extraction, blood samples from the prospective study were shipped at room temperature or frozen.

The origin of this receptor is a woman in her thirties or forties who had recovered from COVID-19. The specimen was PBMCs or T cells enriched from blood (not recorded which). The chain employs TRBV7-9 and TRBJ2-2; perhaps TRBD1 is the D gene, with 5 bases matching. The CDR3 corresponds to CASSGTPGIPGELFF. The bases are TGTGCCAGCAGCGGAACACCAGGGATCCCCGGGGAGCTGTTTTTT.